This T cell receptor beta chain was identified in a study of response to subunit inactivated influenza vaccine. Study-wide points: Authors suggested that a seasonal influenza vaccination recruits few new T cells each time.

V was pared by 0 bases and J by 6 bases, with 16 bases between. The CDR3 covers 15 residues. The V gene's germline CDR1 is DFQATT and CDR2 SNEGSKA (reference sequence). Remarks on this clonotype: Its target is not known.

One entry per CDR3 protein results from TCRdb running MiXCR on the RT-PCR reads. The sample lists 710,000 or so distinct CDR3 sequences; 15% to 18% were seen once. The source of this sequence is a man in his fifties or sixties who received an inactivated influenza vaccine. V and J are TRBV20-1 and TRBJ2-3; D gene unclear. The sequencing here drew on PBMCs from blood, taken 11 to 12 days after vaccination. In nucleotides, the CDR3 is TGCAGTGCTAGAGATCTGCCGGGCTACCGGGATACGCAGTATTTT. This gives the protein CSARDLPGYRDTQYF.